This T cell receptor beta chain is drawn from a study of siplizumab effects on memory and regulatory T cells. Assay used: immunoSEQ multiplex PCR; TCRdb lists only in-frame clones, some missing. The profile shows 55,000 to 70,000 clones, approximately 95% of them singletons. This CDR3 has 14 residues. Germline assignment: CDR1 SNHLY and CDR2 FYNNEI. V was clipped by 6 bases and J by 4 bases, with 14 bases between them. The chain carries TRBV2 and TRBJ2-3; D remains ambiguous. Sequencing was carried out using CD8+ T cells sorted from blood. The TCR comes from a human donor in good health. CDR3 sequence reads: CASSETRGSDTQYF. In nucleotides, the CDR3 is TGTGCCAGCAGCGAGACACGTGGGTCAGATACGCAGTATTTT.